A single T cell receptor beta chain is shown here with its context. This sample is part of a study of CD8 T cells in Susac syndrome. Study in general: Patients with Susac syndrome were therapy-naive, on corticosteroids, or on intravenous immunoglobulin alone at the time that blood was drawn.

An input of roughly 0.45 to 1 ug of RNA was subjected to reverse transcription using random hexamers. Coverage of TCR beta CDR3 amplification by immunoSEQ multiplex PCR extended to 54 Vbeta and 13 Jbeta. TCRdb processed the immunoSEQ multiplex PCR reads anew with MiXCR; each CDR3 protein has one entry. The sample includes about 140,000 distinct CDR3 sequences, almost 96% of them seen just once. J was trimmed by 10 bases and V by 4 bases; bases with no gene match: 12. The CDR3 contains 14 residues. Germline V gene data show CDR1 as SGHVS and CDR2 as FQNEAQ. Sequencing of TCR beta was performed on blood CD8+ and CD4+ T cells. Diagnostic criteria defined recently for definite or probable disease were met by the Susac syndrome patients.

The source of this sequence is a human donor with Susac syndrome. The chain carries TRBV7-8 and TRBJ1-2; 7 nucleotides match TRBD1. The sequenced sample was CD4+ T cells from PBMCs. The CDR3 nucleotides read TGTGCCAGCAGCTCGACGACAGGGACAAGTGACTACACCTTC. Amino acid sequence: CASSSTTGTSDYTF.